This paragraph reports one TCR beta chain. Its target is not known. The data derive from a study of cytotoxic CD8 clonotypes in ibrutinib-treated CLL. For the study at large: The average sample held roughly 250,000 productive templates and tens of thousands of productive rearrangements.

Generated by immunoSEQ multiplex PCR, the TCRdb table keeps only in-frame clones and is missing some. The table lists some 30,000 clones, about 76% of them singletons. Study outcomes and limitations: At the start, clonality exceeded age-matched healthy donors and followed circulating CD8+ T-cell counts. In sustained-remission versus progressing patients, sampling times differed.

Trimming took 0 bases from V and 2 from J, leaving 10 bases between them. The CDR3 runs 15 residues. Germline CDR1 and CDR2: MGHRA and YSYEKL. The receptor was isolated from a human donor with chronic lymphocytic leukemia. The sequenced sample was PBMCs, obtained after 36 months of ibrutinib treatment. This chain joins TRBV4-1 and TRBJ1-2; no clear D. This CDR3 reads CASSQEDGPNYGYTF. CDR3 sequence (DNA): TGCGCCAGCAGCCAAGAGGACGGACCAAACTATGGCTACACCTTC.